This record looks at one TCR beta chain sequence and its context. It has no known antigen specificity. The sample holds no much larger clone one base away, and base qualities are not on file. Additional DNA sequences in this sample encode the identical CDR3. The CDR3 sequence holds 14 residues, the cysteine and phenylalanine included. Only the CDR3 DNA stays, 42 bases, in frame from base 1. Ends trimmed: V by 3 bases, J by 4 bases; bases unmatched to a gene: 3. In the germline V gene, CDR1 corresponds to SGDLS and CDR2 to YYNGEE. One collaborating source in Seattle enrolled patients while the patients were actively infected and followed the patients over time throughout the course of disease. The collaborating institutions used their own protocols to collect whole blood in K2EDTA tubes. Collaborator samples were shipped for TCRbeta analysis as frozen whole blood, isolated PBMCs, or DNA extracted from either sample type.

The data were obtained in a study of blood T cell repertoires in COVID-19 (dated by TCRdb to the early 2020s). In the study overall: Samples from collaborators originated in the United States, Italy and Spain and spanned both the acute and convalescent phases of COVID-19. The repertoires were released in a freely available public database meant as a resource for research on the immune response to SARS-CoV-2. The material from the prospective study consisted of cDNA or gDNA derived from T cells, B-cell-depleted T cells, or PBMCs. Samples came from the ongoing ImmuneRACE study (first 160 participants) plus 1,254 subjects from 6 global collaborators. Where available, HLA class I and class II types were obtained from metadata supplied by the sample provider rather than from assay-based typing. A de-identified subject ID, COVID-19 status, age in years and sex were almost always included in the sample metadata. Subjects who had been exposed to COVID-19, were actively infected with it, or had recovered from it provided the deeply sampled blood TCRbeta repertoires that made up the dataset. Study-wide findings and limitations: Clinical and demographic metadata were provided uncurated, with the amount varying by source and participant.

The immunoSEQ Assay, a bias-controlled multiplex PCR, was used to amplify TCRbeta CDR3 regions from genomic DNA. Regarding the original processing steps: Nucleated cell counts per sample were estimated from amplification of reference gene primers within the assay. To quantify the absolute abundance of each unique TCRbeta CDR3 rearrangement, sequence reads were collapsed and filtered. For each sample, productive Simpson clonality was calculated as the square root of Simpson's diversity index over productive rearrangements. Imported from immuneACCESS, the table was reduced by TCRdb to in-frame sequences with V and J called. These copies leave out some clones; in studies compared against another copy, an unresolved V gene accounts for under half, and the cause of the remainder is not known. Clone size and V and J calls were adopted from that table, with D and trimming inferred from the DNA. The sample data list 540,000 or so clones, and 85% to 90% of these were observed just once. The ten largest clones represent roughly 8% of the sample.

The chain is encoded by TRBV9 joined to TRBJ1-1; 10 junctional bases match TRBD1. The sequencing sample was made of peripheral blood. This receptor was obtained from a woman aged 45 to 65 with COVID-19, enrolled during active disease. The CDR3 loop reads CASSGQGARTEAFF. Here is the DNA: TGTGCCAGCAGCGGACAGGGGGCTCGCACTGAAGCTTTCTTT. Extended through the reference TRBV9 and TRBJ1-1 proteins, this CDR3 yields the full variable domain: DSGVTQTPKHLITATGQRVTLRCSPRSGDLSVYWYQQSLDQGLQFLIQYYNGEERAKGNILERFSAQQFPDLHSELNLSSLELGDSALYFCASSGQGARTEAFFGQGTRLTVV.